This TCR beta chain emerged from a study of T cell changes during pregnancy in multiple sclerosis. The data were produced by immunoSEQ multiplex PCR, yet TCRdb's version contains in-frame clones alone and is incomplete. The data contain tens of thousands of clones, roughly 89% of them singletons. CDR3 length equals 16 residues. The germline V gene encodes CDR1 SGHRS and CDR2 YFSETQ. Between the trimmed V and J ends, which lost 1 base and 2 bases, there was a span of 15 bases. The TCR comes from a female donor in good health, enrolled as a control in a pregnancy study. The specimen comprised peripheral blood, sampled in the third trimester of pregnancy. V usage is TRBV5-1 and J usage is TRBJ2-5; D gene uncertain. The CDR3 is CASSLSGSGNQETQYF. The CDR3, as DNA: TGCGCCAGCAGCTTGAGTGGGTCAGGAAATCAAGAGACCCAGTACTTC.